The TCR beta chain under discussion was sequenced for a study of blood T cells in healthy people across ages. Note on this clonotype: What it binds is unknown.

This CDR3 spans 13 amino acids. V was shortened by 2 bases and J by 10 bases, with 9 bases between the two germline ends. Germline CDR1 reads MNHEY; CDR2 reads SMNVEV (reference sequence). Together with a sample-barcoded 5' primer, a J-beta primer mix was included in a second PCR lasting roughly 6 to 12 cycles. Carrying 12 random nucleotides, a template-switch adaptor labeled each individual cDNA molecule. From the 5' RACE reads, TCRdb called clonotypes with MiXCR, one entry per CDR3 protein. This table has 850,000 to 1,000,000 distinct CDR3 sequences, 48% appearing once. General observations from the study: TCR beta diversity tracked closely with naive T cell percentage. There were more naive CD4+ cells and higher diversity in long-lived donors than in aged donors. The lack of PBMC sorting stopped any conclusive naive versus antigen-experienced comparison.

The origin of this receptor is a man in his thirties or forties in good health. Input material: blood. The genes are TRBV27 and TRBJ1-6; D unclear. The CDR3 spells CASSLVSNSPLHF. In DNA, the CDR3 is TGTGCCAGCAGTTTAGTTTCCAACTCACCCCTCCACTTT.